These 3 T cell receptor beta chains came from one sample sequenced in a study of Ad26.COV2.S vaccination and SARS-CoV-2 variants. The treatment is: around 19 received Ad26.COV2.S at low or high dose, single or two shots; about 5 received placebo; per-sample allocation not given. Day 63 after the first vaccine or placebo injection was the time point for sampling. Sequencing was performed with immunoSEQ multiplex PCR; in TCRdb, only in-frame clones are kept and a portion is missing. The table records hundreds of thousands of clones, approximately 90% of them present only once. The starting material was peripheral blood, obtained in a trial of Ad26.COV2.S vaccine versus placebo. The receptor source for this set is a person aged 18-65 years who received the Ad26.COV2.S COVID-19 vaccine or a placebo.

V is TRBV21-1 and J is TRBJ1-5; TRBD1, as called in the table, went unchecked against the DNA. TRBV21-1 is a documented pseudogene. This CDR3 is built from 15 residues. This CDR3 is CASPTGTGPHQPQHF. The CDR3 coding sequence is TGTGCCAGTCCTACCGGGACAGGGCCCCATCAGCCCCAGCATTTT.

This sequence joins TRBV19 and TRBJ1-2; 8 nucleotides align to TRBD1. The trim removed 9 bases at V and 5 bases at J, leaving 5 bases unmatched. The CDR3 consists of 12 residues. CDR1 and CDR2 (germline): LNHDA, SQIVND (reference sequence). Written as DNA, the CDR3 is TGTGCCAGCTGGGACAGGAGTTATGGCTACACCTTC. The encoded protein is CASWDRSYGYTF.

This clone was counted only a few times. The chain links TRBV16 to TRBJ1-1, with 8 nucleotides matching TRBD1. This CDR3 spans 15 amino acids. V shed 4 bases, J shed 1 base, and the junction held 5 bases outside the gene matches. Germline V gives CDR1 KGHSY, CDR2 FQNENV. The CDR3 bases are TGTGCCAGCAGCCCCCGACAGGGGAGGAACACTGAAGCTTTCTTT. Translated, it gives CASSPRQGRNTEAFF.